The sample holds one count of the clone carrying this TCR beta chain. Its antigen is not known. This entry belongs to a study of blood T cells in healthy people across ages. Broader study findings: Changes in expanded clonotypes were possibly confounded, as the CMV status of donors was unknown.

Next came a second PCR, run for roughly 6 to 11 cycles, which used a sample-barcoded 5' primer along with a J-beta primer mix. TCRdb redid the calling of the 5' RACE reads with MiXCR, one entry per CDR3 protein. The sample yields 1.5 million to 2 million distinct CDR3 sequences, around half seen once. The V and J ends lost 2 bases and 8 bases respectively, with 22 bases between them. The CDR3 is made up of 16 amino acids. Germline V gene lookup returns CDR1 SGHDT and CDR2 YYEEEE. The specimen was blood. The J gene is TRBJ1-2, the V gene TRBV5-6, with TRBD1 as a possible D gene (6 bases). This TCR was sampled from a woman between 35 and 50 years old in good health. The CDR3 bases are TGTGCCAGCAGCTTCTCCTACAGGGAGGGGATCAGGGGCTACACCTTC. It codes for CASSFSYREGIRGYTF.